This T cell receptor beta chain originates from a study of cytotoxic CD8 clonotypes in ibrutinib-treated CLL. The wider study: There were roughly 10 relapsed/refractory patients and more than 14 treatment-naive patients, and roughly 18 were IGHV unmutated.

The V gene's germline CDR1 is MGHRA and CDR2 YSYEKL. CDR3 length: 15 amino acids. The junction had 6 bases not matched to a gene; V was cut back by 1 base and J by 7 bases. Study findings and constraints: Higher circulating CD8+ T-cell counts strongly accompanied higher baseline clonality, above age-matched healthy donors. At progression, clonality fell back toward baseline after rising at ibrutinib response.

Repertoires were generated with immunoSEQ multiplex PCR, while TCRdb's copy carries only in-frame clones and drops some. The repertoire holds roughly 150,000 clones, roughly four fifths seen once, with under 2.5% in the top ten. About this clone: Its antigen is not identified.

Sequences were derived from PBMCs, sampled after 12 months of ibrutinib treatment. The chain is built from TRBV4-1 and TRBJ2-1; 8 nucleotides match TRBD1. The sequence was collected from a human donor with chronic lymphocytic leukemia. CDR3 sequence reads: CASSQGQGSSNEQFF. CDR3 DNA sequence: TGCGCCAGCAGCCAAGGACAGGGGTCCTCTAATGAGCAGTTCTTC.